A selection of T cell receptor beta chains follows, all from one sample in a study of control samples from healthy donors and cancer patients. TCRdb's table, derived via immunoSEQ multiplex PCR, lists solely in-frame clones and lacks some. Of about 110,000 clones listed, roughly four fifths are singletons. Sequenced material: blood. These receptors were collected from a man aged 18-30 years in good health. The CDR3 runs from the conserved cysteine through the conserved F or W. A D gene is named only where the DNA matches it firmly. The size of a clone is reported for some rows only, either as once, few or many, or as a class for expanded clones.

CATGPSEGYQETQYF	TGTGCCACCGGCCCCTCGGAAGGTTATCAAGAGACCCAGTACTTC	15	NA	NA	TRBJ2-5	TRBV24-1
CASSIGGSQETQYF	TGTGCCAGTAGTATAGGCGGTTCCCAAGAGACCCAGTACTTC	14	NA	NA	TRBJ2-5	TRBV19
CASSLSEGPYEQYF	TGTGCCAGCAGCTTATCGGAGGGTCCCTACGAGCAGTACTTC	14	NA	NA	TRBJ2-7	TRBV7-2
CASSLDAYATNEKLFF	TGTGCCAGCAGCTTGGACGCCTATGCAACTAATGAAAAACTGTTTTTT	16	NA	NA	TRBJ1-4	TRBV5-8
CASSRDSQETQYF	TGTGCCAGCAGCCGGGACAGTCAAGAGACCCAGTACTTC	13	NA	TRBD1	TRBJ2-5	TRBV7-9
CASSTDTAHNSPLHF	TGTGCCAGTAGTACCGACACCGCTCATAATTCACCCCTCCACTTT	15	once	NA	TRBJ1-6	TRBV19
CASSLSFEKGSLTQYF	TGTGCCAGCAGTTTATCGTTTGAGAAGGGTTCGCTTACGCAGTATTTT	16	NA	NA	TRBJ2-3	TRBV27
CASSRGPQETQYF	TGTGCCAGCAGTAGGGGACCCCAAGAGACCCAGTACTTC	13	NA	NA	TRBJ2-5	TRBV6-5
CASSYSRDGGYTF	TGTGCCAGCAGTTACTCCAGGGATGGAGGCTACACCTTC	13	NA	NA	TRBJ1-2	TRBV6-6
CASSHYDSTIGELFF	TGTGCCAGCAGCCATTACGACAGCACCATCGGGGAGCTGTTTTTT	15	NA	NA	TRBJ2-2	TRBV3-1/TRBV3-2
CASRPKRGLSTDTQYF	TGTGCCAGCAGACCAAAACGGGGGCTCAGCACAGATACGCAGTATTTT	16	once	NA	TRBJ2-3	TRBV2
CASRRTGRITEAFF	TGCGCCAGCAGACGAACAGGGAGAATCACTGAAGCTTTCTTT	14	NA	NA	TRBJ1-1	TRBV4-1
CASSEPLNQPQHF	TGTGCCAGCAGTGAGCCCCTTAATCAGCCCCAGCATTTT	13	few	NA	TRBJ1-5	TRBV2
CASSLDLSTSGPDTQYF	TGTGCCAGCAGCTTAGATTTGTCGACTAGCGGTCCAGATACGCAGTATTTT	17	NA	TRBD2	TRBJ2-3	TRBV13
CASSEESRGIQPQHF	TGTGCCAGCAGTGAAGAAAGTAGGGGGATTCAGCCCCAGCATTTT	15	NA	NA	TRBJ1-5	TRBV2
CASSFGSGNTIYF	TGTGCCAGCAGCTTTGGTTCTGGAAACACCATATATTTT	13	NA	NA	TRBJ1-3	TRBV11-2
CASSQERGYEQYF	TGTGCCAGCAGCCAAGAGCGGGGCTACGAGCAGTACTTC	13	NA	NA	TRBJ2-7	TRBV4-2
CASSQVQGSSYNEQFF	TGCGCCAGCAGCCAGGTACAGGGGAGCTCCTACAATGAGCAGTTCTTC	16	NA	TRBD1	TRBJ2-1	TRBV4-1
CASHGVHSNQPQHF	TGTGCCAGCCATGGGGTTCATAGCAATCAGCCCCAGCATTTT	14	NA	NA	TRBJ1-5	TRBV2
CASSRWRDPGELFF	TGTGCCAGCAGTCGGTGGCGGGATCCCGGGGAGCTGTTTTTT	14	few	NA	TRBJ2-2	TRBV5-8
CASSFGTGWTDTQYF	TGTGCCAGCAGCTTTGGGACAGGGTGGACAGATACGCAGTATTTT	15	NA	TRBD1	TRBJ2-3	TRBV6-5
CASRLVKSGVNSPLHF	TGTGCAAGTCGCTTAGTAAAGAGTGGCGTGAATTCACCCCTCCACTTT	16	NA	NA	TRBJ1-6	TRBV12-2
CASSLTGGTYGYTF	TGCGCCAGCAGCCTGACAGGGGGTACCTATGGCTACACCTTC	14	NA	TRBD1	TRBJ1-2	TRBV5-1
CASSESVITEAFF	TGTGCCAGCAGTGAATCAGTTATCACTGAAGCTTTCTTT	13	NA	NA	TRBJ1-1	TRBV25-1
CASSHDYRDRGRGRTNYGYTF	TGTGCCAGCAGCCATGACTACCGGGACAGGGGGCGAGGTAGAACTAACTATGGCTACACCTTC	21	NA	TRBD1	TRBJ1-2	TRBV6-2/TRBV6-3